This T cell receptor (beta chain) was documented in a study of shared clonotypes between healthy human individuals. Study background: A few men and a couple of women, aged 18 to 49, were donors. Overall study results and limits: Rarefaction analysis demonstrated incomplete sorted-subset sequencing notwithstanding large depth. Clonotype sharing among donors likely depends on sequencing depth.

Free of recent acute infections or vaccinations, the donors were healthy HIV-negative adults. The assay was immunoSEQ multiplex PCR, and TCRdb's table has in-frame clones only and misses some. The table has about 2.4 million clones, approximately 92% seen once. Concerning this clone: The antigen is undetermined.

The CDR3 runs to 15 residues. Per the germline V gene, CDR1 is SEHNR and CDR2 is FQNEAQ (reference sequence). Trimming removed 4 bases at V and 4 bases at J, with 13 bases between. The sequenced sample consisted of naive CD4+ T cells sorted from blood. Indicated subset: CD45RA+ positively selected. V is TRBV7-9 and J is TRBJ2-2; D not resolved. The clonotype originates from a man aged 18 to 29 in good health. CDR3 residues: CASSWYGQVTGELFF. In DNA form, the CDR3 reads TGTGCCAGCAGCTGGTATGGGCAGGTCACCGGGGAGCTGTTTTTT.